The source of this T cell receptor (beta chain) is a study of blood T cell repertoires in COVID-19. On the study more broadly: Samples taken during acute and convalescent COVID-19 were collected in the United States, Italy and Spain. From T cells, B-cell-depleted T cells, or PBMCs came the material, which was cDNA or gDNA.

In its sample, this clone was seen a few times. V was trimmed by 8 bases and J by 7 bases, leaving 17 bases between them. This CDR3 is built from 13 residues. Germline CDR1 and CDR2: MDHEN and SYDVKM. In the original workflow: Scientists estimated how many nucleated cells there were by amplifying reference gene primers. Profiling relied on immunoSEQ multiplex PCR, and the TCRdb table lists in-frame clones only, not all of them. For V, J and clone size, that table is used; D and trimming come from the DNA. The data show around 300,000 clones, approximately 83% seen once. The chain is built from TRBV28 and TRBJ1-2, with D maybe TRBD1 (6 bases). The specimen was peripheral blood. The receptor comes from a woman aged 50 to 60 who had recovered from COVID-19. CDR3 bases: TGTGCCAGCTCCTCCGGGGGGCGCTCTGGCTACACCTTC. This translates into CASSSGGRSGYTF.